This T cell receptor beta chain is from a study of shared clonotypes between healthy human individuals. This clone is a singleton in its sample. Its antigen remains unidentified. Study-wide findings and caveats: In contrast to clonotypes shared by all four donors, non-shared clonotypes had lower generation probabilities. Large sequencing depth failed to make sorted-subset sequencing complete, rarefaction showed.

CD8 memory pooled CD45RO+ cells and CCR7-negative CD45RA+ TemRA cells. V was pared by 8 bases and J by 3 bases, with 4 bases of the junction left unmatched. The CDR3 contains 14 residues. From germline, CDR1 is MDHEN and CDR2 SYDVKM. The table came from immunoSEQ multiplex PCR; TCRdb's copy has only in-frame clones and leaves some out. The table has some 690,000 clones, 90% seen once; the top ten hold 34%. Sample: memory CD8+ T cells from PBMCs. Sample subset: CD45RO+ cells pooled with CCR7-negative TemRA cells. This clonotype originated in a man between 18 and 35 years old in good health. Some clones in this sample may be carry-over from other donors' samples. V and J are TRBV28 and TRBJ2-3; the match to TRBD2 covers 11 bases. In DNA form, the CDR3 reads TGTGCCAGCTCTAGCGGGAGGCTGACAGATACGCAGTATTTT. It yields the protein CASSSGRLTDTQYF. The full variable domain, in which reference TRBV28 and TRBJ2-3 provide the parts outside the CDR3, is DVKVTQSSRYLVKRTGEKVFLECVQDMDHENMFWYRQDPGLGLRLIYFSYDVKMKEKGDIPEGYSVSREKKERFSLILESASTNQTSMYLCASSSGRLTDTQYFGPGTRLTVL.